These 7 T cell receptor beta chains came from one sample sequenced in a study of neurological immune-mediated disorders. Time point here: technical triplicate 2. TCRdb independently ran MiXCR on the 5' RACE reads; one entry per CDR3 protein. This table has about 59,000 distinct CDR3 sequences, less than 25% appearing once. Input material: PBMCs. These receptors all come from a man aged 60 to 75 with HTLV-1-associated myelopathy (HAM/TSP).

This clonotype was counted many times. V is TRBV5-1 and J is TRBJ2-1, with 14 bases that match TRBD2. Losses at the gene ends were 0 bases for V and 7 bases for J; bases not matched to a gene: 3. The CDR3 length is 16 residues. Per germline, CDR1 SGHRS and CDR2 YFSETQ. This chain's CDR3 is CASSLERLAGGNEQFF. CDR3 coding DNA: TGCGCCAGCAGCTTGGAGAGACTAGCGGGAGGGAATGAGCAGTTCTTC.

The gene calls are TRBV5-1 and TRBJ1-1, with D perhaps matching TRBD1 (6 bases). Between the trimmed V and J ends, which lost 4 bases and 1 base, there was a span of 11 bases. CDR1 SGHRS and CDR2 YFSETQ come from the germline V gene. This CDR3 is 14 amino acids long. CDR3 nucleotides: TGCGCCAGCAGCACCACACAGGGGAACACTGAAGCTTTCTTT. Translation: CASSTTQGNTEAFF.

This clonotype has more than one count but fewer than ten. V usage is TRBV7-2 and J usage is TRBJ2-4; D possibly corresponds to TRBD2 (5 bases). The CDR3 runs to 16 residues. Trimming shortened V by 2 bases and J by 2 bases, and 13 bases separated the two germline ends. The germline CDR1 and CDR2 sequences are SGHTA and FQGNSA. CDR3 in amino acids: CASSLTTSGTKNIQYF. The CDR3 DNA reads TGTGCCAGCAGCTTAACAACATCGGGGACCAAAAACATTCAGTACTTC.

This clonotype was detected many times. This sequence joins TRBV5-1 and TRBJ1-1, with D unclear. Looked up from germline, CDR1 is SGHRS and CDR2 is YFSETQ. Trimming removed 2 bases at V and 1 base at J, with 9 bases between. CDR3 size: 14 residues. In DNA form, the CDR3 reads TGCGCCAGCAGCTTTCTTTCCGAGAACACTGAAGCTTTCTTT. This sequence encodes CASSFLSENTEAFF.

This clonotype occurred many times. The chain is built from TRBV20-1 and TRBJ1-2; 8 positions agree with TRBD1. V dropped 0 bases and J dropped 8; count of bases not matched to a gene: 8. Germline loops: CDR1 DFQATT, CDR2 SNEGSKA (reference sequence). The CDR3 length is 14 residues. Here the CDR3 reads CSARDDQGASGYTF. CDR3 coding DNA: TGCAGTGCTAGAGATGACCAGGGGGCGTCCGGCTACACCTTC.

This clonotype was picked up many times. V usage is TRBV18 and J usage is TRBJ2-6, with unresolved D. The CDR3 totals 17 residues. CDR1 and CDR2 (germline): KGHSH, LQKENI. V lost 0 bases to trimming and J lost 0 bases, with 9 bases between them. CDR3 nucleotides: TGTGCCAGCTCACCACCCCTGCGTAGCTCTGGGGCCAACGTCCTGACTTTC. Residues: CASSPPLRSSGANVLTF.

J is TRBJ2-7 and V is TRBV7-2; TRBD2 might be the D (6 bases). This CDR3 contains 16 residues. V was trimmed by 3 bases and J by 2 bases, leaving 17 bases between them. Per the germline V gene, CDR1 is SGHTA and CDR2 is FQGNSA. CDR3 bases: TGTGCCAGCAGCTTGACCCCGGGGGAGCCTACCTACGAGCAGTACTTC. Amino acids: CASSLTPGEPTYEQYF.